A few counts support the clone carrying this TCR beta chain. Its antigen is unidentified. The source of the sample is a study of T cell repertoires in cytomegalovirus infection. In TCRdb, the reads were re-called with MiXCR into one record per CDR3 protein. This sample has fewer than 400,000 distinct CDR3 sequences, with 15% to 20% found just once. Germline trimming cut 2 bases from V and 4 bases from J; bases unmatched to any gene: 7. CDR3 length equals 16 residues. Germline CDR1 reads LGHNA; CDR2 reads YSLEER. Regarding the study as a whole: What dominated the ex vivo response were HLA-C-restricted CMV-specific TCR beta clonotypes.

The chain has TRBV4-3 and TRBJ2-5, with 10 bases fitting TRBD2. Specimen: PBMCs. This TCR derives from a human donor in good health (CMV status not recorded). Some clones in this sample may be carry-over from other donors' samples. This CDR3 reads CASSQMSGRAGETQYF. As DNA, the CDR3 is TGCGCCAGCAGCCAAATGAGCGGGAGGGCCGGAGAGACCCAGTACTTC.